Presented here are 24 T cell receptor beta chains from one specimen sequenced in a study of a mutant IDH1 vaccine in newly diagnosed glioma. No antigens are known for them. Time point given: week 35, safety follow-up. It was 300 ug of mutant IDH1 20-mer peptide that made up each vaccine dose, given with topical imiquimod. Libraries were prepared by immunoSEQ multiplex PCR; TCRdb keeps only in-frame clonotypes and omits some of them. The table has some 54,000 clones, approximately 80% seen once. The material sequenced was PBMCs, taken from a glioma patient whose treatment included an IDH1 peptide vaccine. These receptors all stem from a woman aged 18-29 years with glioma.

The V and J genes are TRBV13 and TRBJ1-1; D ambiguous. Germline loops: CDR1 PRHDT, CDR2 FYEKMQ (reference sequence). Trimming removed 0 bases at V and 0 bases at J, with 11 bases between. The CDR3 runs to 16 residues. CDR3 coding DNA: TGTGCCAGCAGCTTAGGCCTAAACCTCCTGAACACTGAAGCTTTCTTT. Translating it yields CASSLGLNLLNTEAFF.

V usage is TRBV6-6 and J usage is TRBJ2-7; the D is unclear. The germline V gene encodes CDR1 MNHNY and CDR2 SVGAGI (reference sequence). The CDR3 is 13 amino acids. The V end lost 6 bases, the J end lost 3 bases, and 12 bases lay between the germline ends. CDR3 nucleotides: TGTGCCAGCAGCCCCCCGTTTGGCTACGAGCAGTACTTC. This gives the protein CASSPPFGYEQYF.

The CDR3 sequence: CASSSGLADYNEQFF. CDR3 sequence (DNA): TGCGCCAGCAGCTCCGGACTAGCGGACTACAATGAGCAGTTCTTC. This sequence joins TRBV5-1 and TRBJ2-1; 10 positions match TRBD2. The V and J ends lost 3 bases and 3 bases, in that order; junction bases with no gene match: 3. From germline, CDR1 is SGHRS and CDR2 YFSETQ. The CDR3 sequence is 15 residues long.

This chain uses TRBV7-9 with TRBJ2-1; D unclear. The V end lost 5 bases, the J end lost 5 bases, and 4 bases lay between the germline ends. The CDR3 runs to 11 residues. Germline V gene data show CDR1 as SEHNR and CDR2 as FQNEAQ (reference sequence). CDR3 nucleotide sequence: TGTGCCAGCAGCCCCGACAATGAGCAGTTCTTC. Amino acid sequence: CASSPDNEQFF. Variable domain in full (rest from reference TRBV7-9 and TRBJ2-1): DTGVSQNPRHKITKRGQNVTFRCDPISEHNRLYWYRQTLGQGPEFLTYFQNEAQLEKSRLLSDRFSAERPKGSFSTLEIQRTEQGDSAMYLCASSPDNEQFFGPGTRLTVL.

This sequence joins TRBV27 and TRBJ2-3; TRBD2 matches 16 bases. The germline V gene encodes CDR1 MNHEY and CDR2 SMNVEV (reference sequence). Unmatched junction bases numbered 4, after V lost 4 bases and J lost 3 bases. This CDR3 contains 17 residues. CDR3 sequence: CASSSPGLAGGTDTQYF. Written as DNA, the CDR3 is TGTGCCAGCAGTTCGCCGGGACTAGCGGGAGGGACAGATACGCAGTATTTT.

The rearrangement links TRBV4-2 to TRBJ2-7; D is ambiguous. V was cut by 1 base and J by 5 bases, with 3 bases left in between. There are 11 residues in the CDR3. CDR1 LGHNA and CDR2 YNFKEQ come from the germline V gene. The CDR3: CASSQGNEQYF. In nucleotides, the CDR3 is TGTGCCAGCAGCCAAGGGAACGAGCAGTACTTC.

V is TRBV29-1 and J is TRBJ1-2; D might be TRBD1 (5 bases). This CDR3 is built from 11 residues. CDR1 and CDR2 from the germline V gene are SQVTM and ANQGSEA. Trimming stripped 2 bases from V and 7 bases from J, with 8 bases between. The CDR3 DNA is TGCAGCGTTGAAAATAGGGGTGGCTACACCTTC. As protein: CSVENRGGYTF. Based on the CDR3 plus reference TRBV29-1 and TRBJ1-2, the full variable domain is SAVISQKPSRDICQRGTSLTIQCQVDSQVTMMFWYRQQPGQSLTLIATANQGSEATYESGFVIDKFPISRPNLTFSTLTVSNMSPEDSSIYLCSVENRGGYTFGSGTRLTVV.

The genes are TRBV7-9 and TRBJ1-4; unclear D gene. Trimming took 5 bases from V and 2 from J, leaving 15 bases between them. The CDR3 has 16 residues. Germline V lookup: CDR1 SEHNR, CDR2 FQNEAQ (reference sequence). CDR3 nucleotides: TGTGCCAGCAGCCTGTTACTGGGAGTGACTAATGAAAAACTGTTTTTT. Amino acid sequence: CASSLLLGVTNEKLFF. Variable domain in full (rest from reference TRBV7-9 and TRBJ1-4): DTGVSQNPRHKITKRGQNVTFRCDPISEHNRLYWYRQTLGQGPEFLTYFQNEAQLEKSRLLSDRFSAERPKGSFSTLEIQRTEQGDSAMYLCASSLLLGVTNEKLFFGSGTQLSVL.

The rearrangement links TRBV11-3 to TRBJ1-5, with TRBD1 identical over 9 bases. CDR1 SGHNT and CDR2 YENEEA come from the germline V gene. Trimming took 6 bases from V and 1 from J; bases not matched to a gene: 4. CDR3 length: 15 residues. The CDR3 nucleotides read TGTGCCAGCAGTCTGGGACAGGGAAGCAATCAGCCCCAGCATTTT. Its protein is CASSLGQGSNQPQHF.

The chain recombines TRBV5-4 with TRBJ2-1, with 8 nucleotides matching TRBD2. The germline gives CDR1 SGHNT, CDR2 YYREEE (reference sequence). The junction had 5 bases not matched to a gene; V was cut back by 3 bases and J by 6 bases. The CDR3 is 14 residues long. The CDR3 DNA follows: TGTGCCAGCAGCTCCACCGGGACTAGCAATGAGCAGTTCTTC. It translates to CASSSTGTSNEQFF.

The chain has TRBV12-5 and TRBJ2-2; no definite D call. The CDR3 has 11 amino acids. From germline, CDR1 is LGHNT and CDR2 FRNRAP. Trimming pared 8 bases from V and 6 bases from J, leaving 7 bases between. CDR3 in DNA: TGTGCTAGTACCGTCGCCGGGGAGCTGTTTTTT. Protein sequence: CASTVAGELFF.

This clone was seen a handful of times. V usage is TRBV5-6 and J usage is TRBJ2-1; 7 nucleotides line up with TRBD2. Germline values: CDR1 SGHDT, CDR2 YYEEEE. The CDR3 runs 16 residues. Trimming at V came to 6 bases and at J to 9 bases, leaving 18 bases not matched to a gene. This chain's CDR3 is CASNLRTSWESAEQFF. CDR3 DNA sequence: TGTGCCAGCAACCTAAGGACTAGTTGGGAGTCGGCTGAGCAGTTCTTC.

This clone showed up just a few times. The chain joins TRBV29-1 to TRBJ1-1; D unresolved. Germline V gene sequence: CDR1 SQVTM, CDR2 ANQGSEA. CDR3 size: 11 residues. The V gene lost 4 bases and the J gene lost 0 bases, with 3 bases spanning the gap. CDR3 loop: CSVVVNTEAFF. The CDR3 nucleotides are TGCAGCGTTGTGGTGAACACTGAAGCTTTCTTT. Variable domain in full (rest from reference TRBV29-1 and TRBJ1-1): SAVISQKPSRDICQRGTSLTIQCQVDSQVTMMFWYRQQPGQSLTLIATANQGSEATYESGFVIDKFPISRPNLTFSTLTVSNMSPEDSSIYLCSVVVNTEAFFGQGTRLTVV.

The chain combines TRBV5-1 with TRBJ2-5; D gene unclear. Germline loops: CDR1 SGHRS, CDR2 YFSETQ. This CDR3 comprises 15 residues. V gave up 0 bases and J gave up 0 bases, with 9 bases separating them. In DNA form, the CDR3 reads TGCGCCAGCAGCTTGGCCGGGCGACACCAAGAGACCCAGTACTTC. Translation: CASSLAGRHQETQYF.

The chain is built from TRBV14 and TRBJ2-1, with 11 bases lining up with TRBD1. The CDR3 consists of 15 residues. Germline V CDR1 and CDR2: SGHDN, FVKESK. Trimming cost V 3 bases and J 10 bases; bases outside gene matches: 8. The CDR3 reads CASSQLGQGDGEQFF. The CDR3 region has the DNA TGTGCCAGCAGCCAGCTGGGACAGGGGGATGGGGAGCAGTTCTTC.

In nucleotides, the CDR3 is TGTGCCAGCAGCCCGAAGGAGACCCAGTACTTC. Translating it yields CASSPKETQYF. This chain connects TRBV2 to TRBJ2-5; D not certain. Germline V gene sequence: CDR1 SNHLY, CDR2 FYNNEI. The CDR3 is 11 amino acids. The V gene lost 6 bases and the J gene lost 5 bases, with 7 bases spanning the gap.

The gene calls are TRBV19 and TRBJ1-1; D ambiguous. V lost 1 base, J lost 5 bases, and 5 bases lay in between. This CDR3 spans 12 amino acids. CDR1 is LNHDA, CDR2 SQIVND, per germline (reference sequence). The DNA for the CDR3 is TGTGCCAGTAGTATAGGGTGGACTGAAGCTTTCTTT. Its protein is CASSIGWTEAFF. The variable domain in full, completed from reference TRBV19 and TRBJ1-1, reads DGGITQSPKYLFRKEGQNVTLSCEQNLNHDAMYWYRQDPGQGLRLIYYSQIVNDFQKGDIAEGYSVSREKKESFPLTVTSAQKNPTAFYLCASSIGWTEAFFGQGTRLTVV.

CDR3: CASSREAFAKNIQYF. As DNA, the CDR3 is TGTGCCAGCAGCCGAGAGGCCTTTGCCAAAAACATTCAGTACTTC. The chain uses TRBV7-6 and TRBJ2-4; D call uncertain. Trimming removed 5 bases at V and 1 base at J, with 12 bases between. CDR1 SGHVS and CDR2 FNYEAQ come from the germline V gene. The CDR3 runs to 15 residues.

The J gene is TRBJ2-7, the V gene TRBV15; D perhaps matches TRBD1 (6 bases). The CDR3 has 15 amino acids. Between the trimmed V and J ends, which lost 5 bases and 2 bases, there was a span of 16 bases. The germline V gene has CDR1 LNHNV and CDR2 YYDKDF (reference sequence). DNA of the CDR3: TGTGCCACCAGCGCCACAGGGTCCCATACCTACGAGCAGTACTTC. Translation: CATSATGSHTYEQYF.

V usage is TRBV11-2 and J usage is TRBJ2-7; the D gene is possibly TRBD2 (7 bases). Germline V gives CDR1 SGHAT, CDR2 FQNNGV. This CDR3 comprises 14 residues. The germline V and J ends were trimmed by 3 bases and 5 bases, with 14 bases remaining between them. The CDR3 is CASSFTGGWDEQYF. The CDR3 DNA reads TGTGCCAGCAGCTTTACGGGGGGCTGGGACGAGCAGTACTTC.

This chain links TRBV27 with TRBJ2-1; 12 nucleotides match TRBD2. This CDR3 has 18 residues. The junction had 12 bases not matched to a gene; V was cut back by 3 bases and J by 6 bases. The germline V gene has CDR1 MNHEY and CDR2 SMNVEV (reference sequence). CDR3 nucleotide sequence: TGTGCCAGCAGTTTTCAGGTCCTAGCGGGAGGGCCAGGCAATGAGCAGTTCTTC. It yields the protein CASSFQVLAGGPGNEQFF.

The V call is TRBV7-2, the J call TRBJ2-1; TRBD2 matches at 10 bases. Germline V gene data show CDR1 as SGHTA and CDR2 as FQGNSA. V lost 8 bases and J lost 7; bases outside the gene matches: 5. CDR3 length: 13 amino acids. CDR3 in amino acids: CASSSGRGNEQFF. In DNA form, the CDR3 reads TGTGCCAGCTCTAGCGGGAGAGGGAATGAGCAGTTCTTC.

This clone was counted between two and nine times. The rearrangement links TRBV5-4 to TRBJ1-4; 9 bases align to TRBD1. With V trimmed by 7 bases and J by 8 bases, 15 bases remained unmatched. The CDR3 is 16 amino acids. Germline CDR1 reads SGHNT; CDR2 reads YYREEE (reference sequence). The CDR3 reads CASPPGRDRAGEKLFF. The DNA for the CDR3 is TGTGCCAGCCCCCCGGGTCGGGACAGGGCAGGGGAAAAACTGTTTTTT.

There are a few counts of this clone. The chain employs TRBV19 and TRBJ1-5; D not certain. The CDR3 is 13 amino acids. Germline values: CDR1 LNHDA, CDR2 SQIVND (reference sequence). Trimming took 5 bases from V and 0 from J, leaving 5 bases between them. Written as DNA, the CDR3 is TGTGCCAGTAGTCCAGGTAGCAATCAGCCCCAGCATTTT. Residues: CASSPGSNQPQHF.